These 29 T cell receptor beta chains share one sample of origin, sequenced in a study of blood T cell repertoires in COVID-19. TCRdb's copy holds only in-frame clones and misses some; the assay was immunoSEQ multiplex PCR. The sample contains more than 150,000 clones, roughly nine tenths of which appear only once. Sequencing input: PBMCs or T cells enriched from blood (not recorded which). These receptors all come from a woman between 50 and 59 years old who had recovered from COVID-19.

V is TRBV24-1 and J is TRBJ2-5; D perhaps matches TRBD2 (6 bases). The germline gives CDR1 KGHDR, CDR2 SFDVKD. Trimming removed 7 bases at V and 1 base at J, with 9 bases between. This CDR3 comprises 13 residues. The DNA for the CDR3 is TGTGCCACCAGGGGTAGCGGCCAAGAGACCCAGTACTTC. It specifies CATRGSGQETQYF.

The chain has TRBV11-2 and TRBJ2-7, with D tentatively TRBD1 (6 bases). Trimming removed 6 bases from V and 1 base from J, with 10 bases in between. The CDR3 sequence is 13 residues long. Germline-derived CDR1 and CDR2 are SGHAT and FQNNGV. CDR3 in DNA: TGTGCCAGCAGAACCCAGGGGTCCTACGAGCAGTACTTC. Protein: CASRTQGSYEQYF.

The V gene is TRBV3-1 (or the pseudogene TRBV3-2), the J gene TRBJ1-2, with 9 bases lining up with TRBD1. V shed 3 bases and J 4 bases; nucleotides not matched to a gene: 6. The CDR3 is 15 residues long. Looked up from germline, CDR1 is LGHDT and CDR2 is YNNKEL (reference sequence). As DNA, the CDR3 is TGTGCCAGCAGCCACGTCGACAGGGGGGGCTATGGCTACACCTTC. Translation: CASSHVDRGGYGYTF.

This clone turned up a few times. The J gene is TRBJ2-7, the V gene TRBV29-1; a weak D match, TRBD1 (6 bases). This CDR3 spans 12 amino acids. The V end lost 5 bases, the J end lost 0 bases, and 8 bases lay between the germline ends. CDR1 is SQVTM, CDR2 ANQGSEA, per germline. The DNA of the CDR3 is TGCAGCGTTAGGACAGACTCCTACGAGCAGTACTTC. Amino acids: CSVRTDSYEQYF.

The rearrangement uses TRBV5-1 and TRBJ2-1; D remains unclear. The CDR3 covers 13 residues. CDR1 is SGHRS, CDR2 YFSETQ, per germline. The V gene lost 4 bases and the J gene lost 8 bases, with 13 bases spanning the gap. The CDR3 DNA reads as TGCGCCAGCAGCCACTCAGGATCCGATGAGCAGTTCTTC. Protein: CASSHSGSDEQFF.

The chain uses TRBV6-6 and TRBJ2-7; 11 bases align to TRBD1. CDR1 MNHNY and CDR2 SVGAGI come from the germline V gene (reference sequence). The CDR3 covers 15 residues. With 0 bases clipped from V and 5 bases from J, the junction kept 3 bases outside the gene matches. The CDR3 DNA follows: TGTGCCAGCAGTTACTCTGGGACAGGGGGGAACGAGCAGTACTTC. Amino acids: CASSYSGTGGNEQYF.

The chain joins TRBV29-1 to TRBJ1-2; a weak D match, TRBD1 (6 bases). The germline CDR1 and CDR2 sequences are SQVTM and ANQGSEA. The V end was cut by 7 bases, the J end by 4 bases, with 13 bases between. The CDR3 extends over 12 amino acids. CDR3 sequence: CSALGQTYGYTF. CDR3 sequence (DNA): TGCAGCGCCCTAGGACAGACCTATGGCTACACCTTC.

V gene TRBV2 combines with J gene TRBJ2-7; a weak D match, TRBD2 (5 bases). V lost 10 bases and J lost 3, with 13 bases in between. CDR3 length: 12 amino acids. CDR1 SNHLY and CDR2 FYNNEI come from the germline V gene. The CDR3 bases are TGTGCCACCCTCGGGGAGAGCTACGAGCAGTACTTC. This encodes CATLGESYEQYF.

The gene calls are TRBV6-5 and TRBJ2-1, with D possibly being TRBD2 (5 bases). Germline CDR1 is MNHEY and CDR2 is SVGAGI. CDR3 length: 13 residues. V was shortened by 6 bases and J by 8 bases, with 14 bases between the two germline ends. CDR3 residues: CASSQLGGHEQFF. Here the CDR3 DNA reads TGTGCCAGCAGCCAATTAGGAGGACATGAGCAGTTCTTC.

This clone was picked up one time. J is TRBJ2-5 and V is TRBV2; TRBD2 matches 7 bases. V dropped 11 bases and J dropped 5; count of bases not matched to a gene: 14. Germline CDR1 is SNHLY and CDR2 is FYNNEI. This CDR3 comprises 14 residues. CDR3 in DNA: TGTGCCTCGCAGCGCTCGGAGGGAGGGGAGACCCAGTACTTC. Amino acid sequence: CASQRSEGGETQYF.

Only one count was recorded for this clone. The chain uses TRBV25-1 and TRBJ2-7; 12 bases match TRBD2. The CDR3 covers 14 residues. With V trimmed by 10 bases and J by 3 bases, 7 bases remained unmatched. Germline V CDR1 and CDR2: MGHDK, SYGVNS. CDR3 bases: TGTGCCACCGGGTCGACTAGCGGGAGCTACGAGCAGTACTTC. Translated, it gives CATGSTSGSYEQYF.

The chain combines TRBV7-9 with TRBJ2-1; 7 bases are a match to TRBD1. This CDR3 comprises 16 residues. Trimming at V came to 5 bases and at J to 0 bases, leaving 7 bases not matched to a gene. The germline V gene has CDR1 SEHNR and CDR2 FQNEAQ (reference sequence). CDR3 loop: CASSLHRGPSYNEQFF. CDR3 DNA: TGTGCCAGCAGCCTTCACAGGGGACCCTCCTACAATGAGCAGTTCTTC.

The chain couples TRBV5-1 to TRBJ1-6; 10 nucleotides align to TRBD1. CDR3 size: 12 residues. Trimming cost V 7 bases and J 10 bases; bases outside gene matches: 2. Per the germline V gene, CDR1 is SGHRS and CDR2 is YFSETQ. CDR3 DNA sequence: TGCGCCAGCGGGACAGGGGAATCACCCCTCCACTTT. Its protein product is CASGTGESPLHF.

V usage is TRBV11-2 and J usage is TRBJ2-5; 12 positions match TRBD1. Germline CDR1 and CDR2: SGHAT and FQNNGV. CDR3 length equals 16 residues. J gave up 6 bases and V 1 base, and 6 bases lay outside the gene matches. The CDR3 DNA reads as TGTGCCAGCAGCTTAGGGGGGACAGGGGGCGGCAAGACCCAGTACTTC. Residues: CASSLGGTGGGKTQYF.

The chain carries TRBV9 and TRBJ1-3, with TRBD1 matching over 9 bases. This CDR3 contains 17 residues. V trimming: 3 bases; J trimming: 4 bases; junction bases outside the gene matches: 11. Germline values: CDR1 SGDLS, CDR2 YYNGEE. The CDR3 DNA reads TGTGCCAGCAGCGCGCGTCCCGGGACAGGGACCGGAAACACCATATATTTT. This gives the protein CASSARPGTGTGNTIYF.

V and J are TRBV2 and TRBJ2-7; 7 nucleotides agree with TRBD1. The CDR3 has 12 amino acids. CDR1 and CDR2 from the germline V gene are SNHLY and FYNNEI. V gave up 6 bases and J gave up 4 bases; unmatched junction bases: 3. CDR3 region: CASRLDRYEQYF. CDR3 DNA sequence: TGTGCCAGCAGGCTGGACAGGTACGAGCAGTACTTC.

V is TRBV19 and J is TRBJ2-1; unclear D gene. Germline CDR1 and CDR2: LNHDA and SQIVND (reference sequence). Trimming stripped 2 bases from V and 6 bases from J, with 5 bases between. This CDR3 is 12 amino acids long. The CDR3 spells CASSIISNEQFF. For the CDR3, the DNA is TGTGCCAGTAGTATAATATCCAATGAGCAGTTCTTC.

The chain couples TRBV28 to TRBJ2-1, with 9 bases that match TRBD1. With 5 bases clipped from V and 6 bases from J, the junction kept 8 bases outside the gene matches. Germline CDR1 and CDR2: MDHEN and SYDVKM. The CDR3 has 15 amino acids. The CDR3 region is CASSPPGTGPNEQFF. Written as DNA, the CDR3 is TGTGCCAGCAGTCCCCCCGGGACAGGGCCCAATGAGCAGTTCTTC.

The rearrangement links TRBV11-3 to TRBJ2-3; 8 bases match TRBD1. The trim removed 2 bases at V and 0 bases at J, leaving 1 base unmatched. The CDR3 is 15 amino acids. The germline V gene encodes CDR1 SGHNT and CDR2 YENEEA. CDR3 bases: TGTGCCAGCAGCTTAAGACAGGGGAGCACAGATACGCAGTATTTT. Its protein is CASSLRQGSTDTQYF.

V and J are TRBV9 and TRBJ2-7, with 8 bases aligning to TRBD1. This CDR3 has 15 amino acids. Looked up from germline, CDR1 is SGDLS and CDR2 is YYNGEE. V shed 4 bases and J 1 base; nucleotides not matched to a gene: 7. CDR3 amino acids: CASSPDRDRSYEQYF. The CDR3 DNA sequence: TGTGCCAGCAGCCCCGACCGGGACAGGTCCTACGAGCAGTACTTC.

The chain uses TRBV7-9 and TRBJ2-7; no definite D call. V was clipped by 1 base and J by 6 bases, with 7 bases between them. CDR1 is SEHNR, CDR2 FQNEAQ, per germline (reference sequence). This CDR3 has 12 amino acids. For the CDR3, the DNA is TGTGCCAGCAGCTTAGGGTTCGGCGAGCAGTACTTC. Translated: CASSLGFGEQYF.

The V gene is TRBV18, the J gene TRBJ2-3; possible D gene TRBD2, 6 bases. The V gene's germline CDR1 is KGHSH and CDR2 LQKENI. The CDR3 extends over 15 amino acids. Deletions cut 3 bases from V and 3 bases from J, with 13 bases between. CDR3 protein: CASSPPSVKTDTQYF. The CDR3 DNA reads TGTGCCAGCTCACCCCCTAGCGTAAAGACAGATACGCAGTATTTT. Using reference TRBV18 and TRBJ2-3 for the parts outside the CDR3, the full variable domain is NAGVMQNPRHLVRRRGQEARLRCSPMKGHSHVYWYRQLPEEGLKFMVYLQKENIIDESGMPKERFSAEFPKEGPSILRIQQVVRGDSAAYFCASSPPSVKTDTQYFGPGTRLTVL.

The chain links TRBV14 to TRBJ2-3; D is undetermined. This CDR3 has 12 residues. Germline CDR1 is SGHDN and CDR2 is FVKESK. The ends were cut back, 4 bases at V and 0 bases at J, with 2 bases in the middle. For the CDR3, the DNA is TGTGCCAGCAGCCTAAGCACAGATACGCAGTATTTT. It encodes CASSLSTDTQYF.

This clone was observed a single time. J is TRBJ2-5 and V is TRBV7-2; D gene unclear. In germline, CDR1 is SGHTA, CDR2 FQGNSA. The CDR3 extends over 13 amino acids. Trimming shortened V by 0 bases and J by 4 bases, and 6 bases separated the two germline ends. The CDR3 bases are TGTGCCAGCAGCTTAGCCCCACTAGAGACCCAGTACTTC. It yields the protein CASSLAPLETQYF.

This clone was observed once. The CDR3 DNA reads TGTGCCAGCAGCGTGGACAGGGGCGGGTATGGCTACACCTTC. It encodes CASSVDRGGYGYTF. The J gene is TRBJ1-2, the V gene TRBV5-4; 9 nucleotides match TRBD1. Germline-derived CDR1 and CDR2 are SGHNT and YYREEE (reference sequence). V lost 4 bases, J lost 5 bases, and 6 bases stayed unmatched. CDR3 length: 14 amino acids.

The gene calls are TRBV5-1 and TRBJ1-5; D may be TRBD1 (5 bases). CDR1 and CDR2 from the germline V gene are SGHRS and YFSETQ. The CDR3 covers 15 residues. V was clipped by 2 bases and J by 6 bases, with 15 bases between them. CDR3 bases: TGCGCCAGCAGCTTTTTGGGGGGTGTAGGTCAGCCCCAGCATTTT. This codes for CASSFLGGVGQPQHF.

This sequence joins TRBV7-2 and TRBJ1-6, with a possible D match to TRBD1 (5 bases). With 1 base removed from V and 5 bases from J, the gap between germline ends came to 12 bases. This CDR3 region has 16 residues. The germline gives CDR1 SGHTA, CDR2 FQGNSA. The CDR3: CASSLGFRVDNSPLHF. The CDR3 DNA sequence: TGTGCCAGCAGCTTAGGATTCAGGGTAGATAATTCACCCCTCCACTTT.

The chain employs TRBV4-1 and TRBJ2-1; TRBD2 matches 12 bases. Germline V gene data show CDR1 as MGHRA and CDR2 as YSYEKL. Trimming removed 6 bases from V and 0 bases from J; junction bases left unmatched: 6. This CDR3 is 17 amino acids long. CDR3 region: CASRTGLAGFSYNEQFF. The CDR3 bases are TGCGCCAGCAGGACGGGACTAGCGGGCTTCTCCTACAATGAGCAGTTCTTC.

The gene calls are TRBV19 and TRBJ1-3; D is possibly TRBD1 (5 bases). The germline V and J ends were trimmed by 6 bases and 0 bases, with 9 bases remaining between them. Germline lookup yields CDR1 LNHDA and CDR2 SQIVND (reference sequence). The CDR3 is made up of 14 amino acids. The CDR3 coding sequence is TGTGCCAGTAGGCCCGACAGCTCTGGAAACACCATATATTTT. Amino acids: CASRPDSSGNTIYF.